A selection of T cell receptor beta chains follows, all from one sample in a study of shared T cell receptors in the human thymus. Measured with immunoSEQ multiplex PCR; TCRdb has only the in-frame clones, and not every one. The sample lists hundreds of thousands of clones; 85% to 95% were seen once. Sequencing input: thymocytes. These receptors were taken from a human donor. CDR3s include the opening cysteine and the closing phenylalanine or tryptophan. The order of the fields is V gene, clone size, J gene, CDR3 length, D gene, CDR3 protein, CDR3 DNA. D genes are given only for firm matches. Clone sizes are given selectively: once, few, many, or a class where the clone is expanded.

v_call: TRBV28; clone_size: -; j_call: TRBJ2-7; cdr3_length: 19; d_call: -; cdr3_aa: CASSPELKVQGGPKYEQYF; cdr3_nt: TGTGCCAGCAGTCCGGAGCTGAAGGTCCAGGGGGGTCCCAAATACGAGCAGTACTTC
v_call: TRBV2; clone_size: -; j_call: TRBJ2-7; cdr3_length: 13; d_call: -; cdr3_aa: CASRGDSSYEQYF; cdr3_nt: TGTGCCAGCAGGGGCGACTCCTCCTACGAGCAGTACTTC
v_call: TRBV4-2; clone_size: few; j_call: TRBJ2-3; cdr3_length: 16; d_call: -; cdr3_aa: CASSHRTGPPSDTQYF; cdr3_nt: TGTGCCAGCAGCCATCGGACGGGCCCCCCATCCGATACGCAGTATTTT
v_call: TRBV5-4; clone_size: -; j_call: TRBJ2-7; cdr3_length: 17; d_call: TRBD2; cdr3_aa: CASSSSLAGGPDYEQYF; cdr3_nt: TGTGCCAGCAGCTCGTCACTAGCGGGAGGGCCGGACTACGAGCAGTACTTC
v_call: TRBV5-1; clone_size: -; j_call: TRBJ2-3; cdr3_length: 16; d_call: TRBD2; cdr3_aa: CASSPDRRGGPDTQYF; cdr3_nt: TGCGCCAGCAGCCCCGATCGGCGGGGAGGGCCAGATACGCAGTATTTT
v_call: TRBV28; clone_size: -; j_call: TRBJ2-7; cdr3_length: 15; d_call: -; cdr3_aa: CASSLWAGRRNEQYF; cdr3_nt: TGTGCCAGCAGTTTATGGGCCGGGAGAAGAAACGAGCAGTACTTC
v_call: TRBV28; clone_size: once; j_call: TRBJ2-3; cdr3_length: 16; d_call: TRBD1; cdr3_aa: CASSCFRDRCTDTQYF; cdr3_nt: TGTGCCAGCAGTTGCTTCCGGGACAGATGCACAGATACGCAGTATTTT
v_call: TRBV21-1; clone_size: -; j_call: TRBJ2-2; cdr3_length: 16; d_call: -; cdr3_aa: CASSKTQTGNTGELFF; cdr3_nt: TGTGCCAGCAGCAAAACCCAGACAGGAAACACCGGGGAGCTGTTTTTT
v_call: TRBV7-3; clone_size: -; j_call: TRBJ2-1; cdr3_length: 15; d_call: -; cdr3_aa: CASSLERGFYNEQFF; cdr3_nt: TGTGCCAGCAGCTTAGAGCGCGGCTTCTACAATGAGCAGTTCTTC
v_call: TRBV10-3; clone_size: -; j_call: TRBJ2-3; cdr3_length: 15; d_call: TRBD2; cdr3_aa: CAITDGGVGTDTQYF; cdr3_nt: TGTGCCATCACCGACGGGGGGGTGGGCACAGATACGCAGTATTTT
v_call: TRBV19; clone_size: -; j_call: TRBJ2-7; cdr3_length: 15; d_call: -; cdr3_aa: CASSIRVLHPYEQYF; cdr3_nt: TGTGCCAGTAGTATCCGGGTCCTACATCCCTACGAGCAGTACTTC
v_call: TRBV14; clone_size: -; j_call: TRBJ1-2; cdr3_length: 13; d_call: -; cdr3_aa: CASSQDVGYGYTF; cdr3_nt: TGTGCCAGCAGCCAAGATGTGGGGTACGGCTACACCTTC